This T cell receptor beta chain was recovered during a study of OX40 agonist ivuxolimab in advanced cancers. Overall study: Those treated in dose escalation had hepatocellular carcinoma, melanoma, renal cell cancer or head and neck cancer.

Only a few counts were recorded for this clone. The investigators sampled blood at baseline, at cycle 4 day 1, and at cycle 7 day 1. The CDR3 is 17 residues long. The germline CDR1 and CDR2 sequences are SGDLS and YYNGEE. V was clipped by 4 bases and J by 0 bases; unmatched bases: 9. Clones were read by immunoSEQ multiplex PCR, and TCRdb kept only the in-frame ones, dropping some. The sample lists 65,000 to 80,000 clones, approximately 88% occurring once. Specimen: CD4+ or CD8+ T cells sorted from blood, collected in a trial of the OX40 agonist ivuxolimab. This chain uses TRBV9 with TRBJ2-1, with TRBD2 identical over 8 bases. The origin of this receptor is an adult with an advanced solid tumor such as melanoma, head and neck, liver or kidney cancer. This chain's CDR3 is CASSPGTSLSSYNEQFF. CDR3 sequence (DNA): TGTGCCAGCAGCCCCGGGACTAGTCTGAGCTCCTACAATGAGCAGTTCTTC.